Presented here are 7 T cell receptor beta chains from one specimen sequenced in a study of cytomegalovirus exposure and HLA in healthy donors (dated by TCRdb to about 2017). The method was the immunoSEQ multiplex PCR assay. The multiplex PCR relied on a mix of 60 forward primers for TCR Vbeta segments and 13 reverse primers for TCR Jbeta segments. TCRdb carries this immuneACCESS record with in-frame sequences only. Its versions omit some clonotypes, under half of them owing to an unresolved V gene in the studies checked, with the rest unexplained. The sample table on file contains 25,000 to 40,000 clones. Roughly 3.5% of the sample belongs to the ten largest clones. The sample taken for sequencing was PBMCs. These TCRs come from a man aged 35 to 55 in good health and CMV-seronegative.

This chain uses TRBV6-4 with TRBJ2-2, with D possibly TRBD2 on 6 matching bases. The V end was cut by 0 bases, the J end by 7 bases, with 12 bases between. From germline, CDR1 is MRHNA and CDR2 SNTAGT. The CDR3 has 15 residues. The CDR3 spells CASSDSEGPGGELFF. The CDR3 DNA follows: TGTGCCAGCAGTGACTCGGAGGGGCCGGGCGGGGAGCTGTTTTTT.

The genes are TRBV27 and TRBJ2-3; no definite D call. Trimming cost V 0 bases and J 4 bases, with 5 bases left between them. Germline CDR1 MNHEY, CDR2 SMNVEV (reference sequence). The length of the CDR3 is 13 residues. CDR3 bases: TGTGCCAGCAGTTTATCGAGGCCAGATACGCAGTATTTT. Its protein product is CASSLSRPDTQYF.

V and J are TRBV28 and TRBJ1-1; D is undetermined. The CDR3 extends over 13 amino acids. Germline V CDR1 and CDR2: MDHEN, SYDVKM. V lost 6 bases and J lost 2, with 10 bases in between. CDR3 nucleotides: TGTGCCAGCAGGGAGGGAGCCAACACTGAAGCTTTCTTT. This translates into CASREGANTEAFF.

This rearrangement joins TRBV29-1 to TRBJ2-5, with TRBD1 identical over 9 bases. The J segment lost 3 bases and the V segment lost 7 bases, leaving 3 bases of the junction unmatched. Germline V gene sequence: CDR1 SQVTM, CDR2 ANQGSEA. The CDR3 is made up of 12 amino acids. The CDR3 DNA follows: TGCAGCGCCGGGGACAGGGAAGAGACCCAGTACTTC. Protein product: CSAGDREETQYF.

This chain joins TRBV6-5 and TRBJ2-7, with TRBD1 matching 10 bases. This CDR3 is built from 14 residues. With V trimmed by 8 bases and J by 5 bases, 9 bases remained unmatched. From germline, CDR1 is MNHEY and CDR2 SVGAGI. CDR3 protein: CASSTGTGVNEQYF. The CDR3 DNA sequence: TGTGCCAGCTCTACCGGGACAGGGGTTAACGAGCAGTACTTC.

In DNA, the CDR3 is TGCGCCAGCAGCTTGGGTAGCGGGAGGGCCTCCTACGAGCAGTACTTC. It specifies CASSLGSGRASYEQYF. V is TRBV5-1 and J is TRBJ2-7; 11 bases map to TRBD2. Germline CDR1 is SGHRS and CDR2 is YFSETQ. After removal of 0 bases from V and 0 bases from J, the junction contained 2 bases not matched to a gene. The CDR3 extends over 16 amino acids.

V is TRBV2 and J is TRBJ2-1; unclear D gene. The V end was cut by 8 bases, the J end by 0 bases, with 8 bases between. Germline-derived CDR1 and CDR2 are SNHLY and FYNNEI. The CDR3 sequence is 13 residues long. In DNA, the CDR3 is TGTGCCAGCCTCAGTGGCTCCTACAATGAGCAGTTCTTC. Protein sequence: CASLSGSYNEQFF.